This T cell receptor beta chain comes out of a study of blood T cell repertoires in COVID-19. CDR1 and CDR2 from the germline V gene are SEHNR and FQNEAQ (reference sequence). V was cut by 2 bases and J by 11 bases, with 13 bases left in between. The CDR3 sequence is 14 residues long. Sequencing was performed with immunoSEQ multiplex PCR; in TCRdb, only in-frame clones are kept and a portion is missing. The table has approximately 230,000 clones, roughly 82% seen once. This TCR came from a woman of 80 years or more with active or convalescent COVID-19. Source material: peripheral blood. V gene TRBV7-9 combines with J gene TRBJ1-6; maybe TRBD1 (6 bases). CDR3 sequence (DNA): TGTGCCAGCAGCTTACTCAGGGGTGGTGCACCCCTCCACTTT. Translation: CASSLLRGGAPLHF.